The text below deals with one T cell receptor beta chain. Antigen: not known. This record belongs to a study of T cells in Graves' hyperthyroidism and ophthalmopathy. The study's findings and limits: Blood shared most expanded thyroid clonotypes above 0.001.

Regions amplified from RNA transcripts were the TCR beta CDR3 regions. The primer set for the first-round RT-PCR of the TCR CDR3 was HTBI. TCRdb re-called the multiplex PCR reads with MiXCR, one entry per CDR3 protein. Here the sample spans 300,000 to 450,000 distinct CDR3 sequences, 25% being singletons. On the basis of clinical symptoms, serum thyroxine and TRAb, thyroid ultrasound and orbital computed tomography, diagnoses were made. V was cut by 3 bases and J by 4 bases, with 13 bases left in between. The CDR3 length is 15 residues. From germline, CDR1 is LGHNT and CDR2 FRNRAP. The chain is built from TRBV12-5 and TRBJ2-1; tentative D call: TRBD1 (6 bases). The source material was blood. This TCR was sampled from a man aged 50 to 59 with Graves' hyperthyroidism. The chain's CDR3 is CASGFHDRPYNEQFF. CDR3 sequence (DNA): TGTGCTAGTGGTTTCCACGACAGGCCATACAATGAGCAGTTCTTC.